Listed here are 15 T cell receptor beta chains from one sample, sequenced in a study of T cell responses to AZD1222 COVID-19 vaccine. Assay used: immunoSEQ multiplex PCR; TCRdb lists only in-frame clones, some missing. The table shows about 140,000 clones, with more than 90% occurring only once. The source was peripheral blood, collected on day 0 of AZD1222 vaccination. The receptors were gathered from an adult in good health.

The chain carries TRBV10-3 and TRBJ2-7, with 8 bases identical to TRBD1. The germline gives CDR1 ENHRY, CDR2 SYGVKD. The CDR3 contains 16 residues. V was clipped by 0 bases and J by 4 bases; unmatched bases: 8. The CDR3 DNA is TGTGCCATCAGTGAGTCGATACCAGGGGGCGCGTACGAGCAGTACTTC. Protein: CAISESIPGGAYEQYF.

The chain links TRBV19 to TRBJ2-7, with D possibly called TRBD1 or TRBD2 (5 bases each). This CDR3 comprises 13 residues. V was shortened by 3 bases and J by 4 bases, with 10 bases between the two germline ends. Germline V gives CDR1 LNHDA, CDR2 SQIVND (reference sequence). In nucleotides, the CDR3 is TGTGCCAGTAGTATGGGGGTGGGGTACGAGCAGTACTTC. This gives the protein CASSMGVGYEQYF.

The chain recombines TRBV15 with TRBJ2-1, with D maybe TRBD2 (6 bases). The CDR3 totals 16 residues. Per the germline V gene, CDR1 is LNHNV and CDR2 is YYDKDF (reference sequence). The germline V and J ends were trimmed by 4 bases and 8 bases, with 21 bases remaining between them. The CDR3 loop reads CATSNPVGETRYEQFF. The CDR3 bases are TGTGCCACCAGCAATCCCGTGGGTGAGACTAGATATGAGCAGTTCTTC. The whole variable domain, remainder taken from reference TRBV15 and TRBJ2-1, is DAMVIQNPRYQVTQFGKPVTLSCSQTLNHNVMYWYQQKSSQAPKLLFHYYDKDFNNEADTPDNFQSRRPNTSFCFLDIRSPGLGDTAMYLCATSNPVGETRYEQFFGPGTRLTVL.

A few counts support this clone. This chain uses TRBV6-6 with TRBJ1-1; no definite D call. The length of the CDR3 is 13 residues. Trimming removed 3 bases from V and 4 bases from J, with 9 bases in between. CDR1 MNHNY and CDR2 SVGAGI come from the germline V gene (reference sequence). The CDR3 DNA reads TGTGCCAGCAGTTATGGAAGAAGCACTGAAGCTTTCTTT. Its protein is CASSYGRSTEAFF.

This rearrangement joins TRBV5-1 to TRBJ1-6; TRBD1 matches 9 bases. V lost 1 base and J lost 9; bases outside the gene matches: 11. CDR1 is SGHRS and CDR2 is YFSETQ in the germline V gene. The CDR3 is 17 residues long. The CDR3 here is CASSLTHRDRDFSPLHF. In DNA, the CDR3 is TGCGCCAGCAGCTTGACTCACCGGGACAGGGATTTTTCACCCCTCCACTTT.

The chain is built from TRBV19 and TRBJ1-1; unclear D gene. The CDR3 runs 15 residues. Trimming cost V 0 bases and J 5 bases, with 13 bases left between them. Germline CDR1 is LNHDA and CDR2 is SQIVND (reference sequence). CDR3 region: CASSIDGATTTEAFF. The CDR3 DNA sequence: TGTGCCAGTAGTATAGATGGCGCGACCACGACTGAAGCTTTCTTT.

V usage is TRBV2 and J usage is TRBJ2-2; 11 nucleotides align to TRBD2. The CDR3 contains 14 residues. V shed 10 bases, J shed 1 base, and the junction held 2 bases outside the gene matches. Germline CDR1 SNHLY, CDR2 FYNNEI. The CDR3 region is CAIGTSGNTGELFF. Here the CDR3 DNA reads TGTGCCATCGGGACTAGCGGGAACACCGGGGAGCTGTTTTTT.

This chain connects TRBV5-5 to TRBJ2-7; TRBD1 is a possible D gene (6 bases). The CDR3 sequence is 15 residues long. Germline CDR1 SGHKS, CDR2 YYEKEE (reference sequence). V gave up 4 bases and J gave up 2 bases, with 16 bases separating them. CDR3 nucleotides: TGTGCCAGCAGCAGTCCCGGGACACCTACCTACGAGCAGTACTTC. Its protein product is CASSSPGTPTYEQYF.

V gene TRBV29-1 combines with J gene TRBJ1-1, with 7 bases that match TRBD1. Per the germline V gene, CDR1 is SQVTM and CDR2 is ANQGSEA. The V and J ends lost 3 bases and 3 bases, in that order; junction bases with no gene match: 4. This CDR3 spans 13 amino acids. CDR3 in DNA: TGCAGCGTTGACCCCCAGGGGGACACTGAAGCTTTCTTT. Residues: CSVDPQGDTEAFF.

The CDR3 nucleotides read TGTGCCAGCAGCCCGGGACAGATCTATGGCTACACCTTC. This sequence encodes CASSPGQIYGYTF. This chain links TRBV14 with TRBJ1-2; TRBD1 matches at 7 bases. V dropped 4 bases and J dropped 4; count of bases not matched to a gene: 3. Germline lookup yields CDR1 SGHDN and CDR2 FVKESK. CDR3 length: 13 amino acids.

This clone was recorded only once. The chain joins TRBV10-3 to TRBJ2-7, with 8 bases lining up with TRBD1. The length of the CDR3 is 14 residues. The junction had 10 bases not matched to a gene; V was cut back by 7 bases and J by 5 bases. The germline V gene has CDR1 ENHRY and CDR2 SYGVKD. The chain's CDR3 is CAITEDRVGHEQYF. Here the CDR3 DNA reads TGTGCCATCACCGAGGACAGGGTAGGACACGAGCAGTACTTC.

The CDR3 protein is CASITGGSYNEQFF. The CDR3 DNA follows: TGTGCCAGCATTACGGGTGGTTCCTACAATGAGCAGTTCTTC. This chain uses TRBV28 with TRBJ2-1; D unclear. The V end was cut by 7 bases, the J end by 1 base, with 11 bases between. CDR1 and CDR2 from the germline V gene are MDHEN and SYDVKM. This CDR3 spans 14 amino acids.

The chain is built from TRBV27 and TRBJ1-5; D remains unclear. CDR1 is MNHEY and CDR2 is SMNVEV in the germline V gene (reference sequence). This CDR3 spans 13 amino acids. V was trimmed by 1 base and J by 2 bases, leaving 3 bases between them. This CDR3 is CASSLYRNQPQHF. The CDR3 DNA is TGTGCCAGCAGTTTATACCGCAATCAGCCCCAGCATTTT.

The genes are TRBV3-1 (or the pseudogene TRBV3-2) and TRBJ1-2, with D possibly being TRBD1 (6 bases). The CDR3 totals 14 residues. The germline gives CDR1 LGHDT, CDR2 YNNKEL (reference sequence). The V end lost 4 bases, the J end lost 5 bases, and 14 bases lay between the germline ends. DNA for the CDR3: TGTGCCAGCAGCCCGACAGGAACTCCTTATGGCTACACCTTC. This codes for CASSPTGTPYGYTF.

V usage is TRBV3-1 (or the pseudogene TRBV3-2) and J usage is TRBJ2-1; D unresolved. Germline V gene data show CDR1 as LGHDT and CDR2 as YNNKEL (reference sequence). Deletions cut 2 bases from V and 7 bases from J, with 12 bases between. The length of the CDR3 is 14 residues. CDR3 DNA sequence: TGTGCCAGCAGCCAAACCGTTCAGTTTAATGAGCAGTTCTTC. This codes for CASSQTVQFNEQFF.